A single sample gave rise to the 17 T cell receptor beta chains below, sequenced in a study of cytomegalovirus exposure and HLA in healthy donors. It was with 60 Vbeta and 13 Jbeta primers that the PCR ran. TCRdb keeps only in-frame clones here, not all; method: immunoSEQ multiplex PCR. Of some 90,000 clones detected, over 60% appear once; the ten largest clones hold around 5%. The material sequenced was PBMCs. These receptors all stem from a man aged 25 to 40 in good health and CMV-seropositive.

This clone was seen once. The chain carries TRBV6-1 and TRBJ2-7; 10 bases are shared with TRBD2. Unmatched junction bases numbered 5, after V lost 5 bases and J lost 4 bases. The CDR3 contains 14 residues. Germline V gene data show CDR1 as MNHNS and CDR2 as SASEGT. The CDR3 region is CASSRLAGAYEQYV. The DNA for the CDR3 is TGTGCCAGCAGTCGGCTAGCGGGGGCTTACGAGCAGTACGTC.

The DNA of the CDR3 is TGTGCCAGCAGTTTGATGGGGCCTGGGGGCTACACCTTC. It specifies CASSLMGPGGYTF. The chain couples TRBV27 to TRBJ1-2; tentative D call: TRBD1 (5 bases). CDR1 and CDR2 (germline): MNHEY, SMNVEV (reference sequence). The CDR3 consists of 13 residues. V dropped 3 bases and J dropped 8 bases, with 13 bases sitting between them.

CDR3 bases: TGCGCCAGCAGCTTTGGGCCAGTTTCCTACGAGCAGTACGTC. It translates to CASSFGPVSYEQYV. This rearrangement joins TRBV5-1 to TRBJ2-7; no clear D gene. CDR3 length equals 14 residues. The germline CDR1 and CDR2 sequences are SGHRS and YFSETQ. With 2 bases removed from V and 1 base from J, the gap between germline ends came to 10 bases.

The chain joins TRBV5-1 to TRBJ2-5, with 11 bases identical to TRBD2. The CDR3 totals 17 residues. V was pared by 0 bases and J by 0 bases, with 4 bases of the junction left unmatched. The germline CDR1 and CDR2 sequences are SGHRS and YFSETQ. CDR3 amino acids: CASSLATSGGYQETQYF. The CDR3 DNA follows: TGCGCCAGCAGCTTGGCCACTAGCGGGGGCTACCAAGAGACCCAGTACTTC.

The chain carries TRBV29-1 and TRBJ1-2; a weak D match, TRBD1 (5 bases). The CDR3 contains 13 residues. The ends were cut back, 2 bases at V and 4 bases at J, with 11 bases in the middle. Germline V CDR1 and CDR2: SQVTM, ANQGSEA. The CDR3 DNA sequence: TGCAGCGTTGAATCGGGGGACGGCTATGGCTACACCTTC. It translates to CSVESGDGYGYTF.

The CDR3 DNA follows: TGTGCCAGCAGTTTTGACAGCTCTGGAAACACCATATATTTT. This sequence encodes CASSFDSSGNTIYF. The chain couples TRBV27 to TRBJ1-3, with D possibly TRBD1 on 5 matching bases. The ends were cut back, 3 bases at V and 0 bases at J, with 6 bases in the middle. Germline lookup yields CDR1 MNHEY and CDR2 SMNVEV (reference sequence). The CDR3 totals 14 residues.

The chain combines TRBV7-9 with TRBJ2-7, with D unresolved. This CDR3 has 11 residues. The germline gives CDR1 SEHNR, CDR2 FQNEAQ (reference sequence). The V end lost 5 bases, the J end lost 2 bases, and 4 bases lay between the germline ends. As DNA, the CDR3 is TGTGCCAGCAGCCTAACCTACGAGCAGTACTTC. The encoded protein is CASSLTYEQYF.

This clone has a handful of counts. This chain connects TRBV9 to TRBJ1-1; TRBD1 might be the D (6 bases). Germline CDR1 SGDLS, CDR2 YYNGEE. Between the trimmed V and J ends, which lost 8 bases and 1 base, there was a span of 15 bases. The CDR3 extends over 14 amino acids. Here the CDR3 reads CASGGRGTNTEAFF. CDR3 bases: TGTGCCAGTGGGGGGCGGGGGACGAACACTGAAGCTTTCTTT.

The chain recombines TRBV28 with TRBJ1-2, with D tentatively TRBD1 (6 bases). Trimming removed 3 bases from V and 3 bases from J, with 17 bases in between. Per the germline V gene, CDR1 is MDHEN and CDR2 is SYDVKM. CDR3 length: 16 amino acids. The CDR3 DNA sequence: TGTGCCAGCAGTTTGGGAGGGTATAGGGGGGACTATGGCTACACCTTC. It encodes CASSLGGYRGDYGYTF.

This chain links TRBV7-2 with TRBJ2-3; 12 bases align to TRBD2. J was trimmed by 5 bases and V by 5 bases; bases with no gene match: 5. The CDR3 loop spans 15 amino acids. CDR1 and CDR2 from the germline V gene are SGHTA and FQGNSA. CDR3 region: CASSTRTSGKDTQYF. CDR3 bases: TGTGCCAGCAGCACCAGGACTAGCGGGAAAGATACGCAGTATTTT.

CDR3 coding DNA: TGCGCCAGCAGCCAAGAGGCAGGGAACTCTCATTCACCCCTCCACTTT. It yields the protein CASSQEAGNSHSPLHF. V and J are TRBV4-1 and TRBJ1-6, with D possibly TRBD1 on 5 matching bases. Trimming removed 0 bases at V and 8 bases at J, with 14 bases between. The CDR3 sequence is 16 residues long. Germline-derived CDR1 and CDR2 are MGHRA and YSYEKL.

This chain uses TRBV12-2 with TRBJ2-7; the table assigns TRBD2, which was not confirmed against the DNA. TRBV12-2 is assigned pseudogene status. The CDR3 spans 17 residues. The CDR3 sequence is CASRFSSTSGRGYEQYF. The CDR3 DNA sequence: TGTGCAAGTCGCTTCTCCTCGACTAGCGGGAGAGGGTACGAGCAGTACTTC.

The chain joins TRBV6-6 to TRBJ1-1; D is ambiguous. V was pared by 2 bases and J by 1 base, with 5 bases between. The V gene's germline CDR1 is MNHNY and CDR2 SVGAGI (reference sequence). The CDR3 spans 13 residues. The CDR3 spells CASSYAGNTEAFF. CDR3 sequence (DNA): TGTGCCAGCAGTTACGCAGGGAACACTGAAGCTTTCTTT.

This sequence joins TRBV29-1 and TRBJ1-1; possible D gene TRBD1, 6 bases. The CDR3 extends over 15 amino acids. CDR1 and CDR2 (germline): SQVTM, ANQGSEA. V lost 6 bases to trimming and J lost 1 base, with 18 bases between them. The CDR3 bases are TGCAGCGTGGGTCCAGGGGAGGGTTCGAACACTGAAGCTTTCTTT. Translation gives CSVGPGEGSNTEAFF.

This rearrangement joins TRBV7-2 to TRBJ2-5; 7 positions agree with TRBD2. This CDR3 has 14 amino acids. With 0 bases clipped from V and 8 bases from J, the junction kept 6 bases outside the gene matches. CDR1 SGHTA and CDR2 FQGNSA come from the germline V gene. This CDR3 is CASSLAGGPITQYF. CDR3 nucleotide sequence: TGTGCCAGCAGCTTAGCGGGAGGGCCTATAACCCAGTACTTC.

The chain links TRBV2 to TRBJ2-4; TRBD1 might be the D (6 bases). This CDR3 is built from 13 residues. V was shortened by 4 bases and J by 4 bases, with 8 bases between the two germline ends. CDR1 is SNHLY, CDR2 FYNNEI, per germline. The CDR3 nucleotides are TGTGCCAGCAGTGGGACAGCGAAAAACATTCAGTACTTC. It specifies CASSGTAKNIQYF.

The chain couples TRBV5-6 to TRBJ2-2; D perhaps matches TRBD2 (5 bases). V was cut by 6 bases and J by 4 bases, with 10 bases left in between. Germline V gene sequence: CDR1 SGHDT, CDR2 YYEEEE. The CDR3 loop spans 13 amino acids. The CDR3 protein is CASTLGGTGELFF. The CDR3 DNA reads TGTGCCAGCACGCTAGGAGGCACCGGGGAGCTGTTTTTT. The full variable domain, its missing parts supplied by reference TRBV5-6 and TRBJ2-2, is DAGVTQSPTHLIKTRGQQVTLRCSPKSGHDTVSWYQQALGQGPQFIFQYYEEEERQRGNFPDRFSGHQFPNYSSELNVNALLLGDSALYLCASTLGGTGELFFGEGSRLTVL.